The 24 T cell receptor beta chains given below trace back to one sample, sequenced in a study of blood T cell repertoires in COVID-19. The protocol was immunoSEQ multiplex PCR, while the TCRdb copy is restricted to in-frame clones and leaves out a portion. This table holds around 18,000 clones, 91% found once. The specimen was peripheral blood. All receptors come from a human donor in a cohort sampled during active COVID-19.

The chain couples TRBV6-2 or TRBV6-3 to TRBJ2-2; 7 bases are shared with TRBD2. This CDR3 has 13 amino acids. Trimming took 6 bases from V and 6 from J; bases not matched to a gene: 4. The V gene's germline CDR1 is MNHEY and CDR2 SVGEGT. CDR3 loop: CASSRGGAGELFF. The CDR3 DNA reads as TGTGCCAGCAGCCGTGGGGGGGCCGGGGAGCTGTTTTTT.

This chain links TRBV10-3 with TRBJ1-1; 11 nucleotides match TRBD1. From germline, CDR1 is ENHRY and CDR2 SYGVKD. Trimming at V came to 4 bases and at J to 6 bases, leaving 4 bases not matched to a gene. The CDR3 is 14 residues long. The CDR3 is CAISVGTGGSEAFF. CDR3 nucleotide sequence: TGTGCCATCAGTGTAGGGACAGGGGGATCTGAAGCTTTCTTT.

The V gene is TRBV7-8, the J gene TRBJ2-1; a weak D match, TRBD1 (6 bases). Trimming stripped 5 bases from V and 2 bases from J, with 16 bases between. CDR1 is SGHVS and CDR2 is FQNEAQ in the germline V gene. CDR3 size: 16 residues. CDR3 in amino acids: CASSPSGAGPYNEQFF. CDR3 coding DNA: TGTGCCAGCAGCCCGTCAGGGGCGGGTCCCTACAATGAGCAGTTCTTC.

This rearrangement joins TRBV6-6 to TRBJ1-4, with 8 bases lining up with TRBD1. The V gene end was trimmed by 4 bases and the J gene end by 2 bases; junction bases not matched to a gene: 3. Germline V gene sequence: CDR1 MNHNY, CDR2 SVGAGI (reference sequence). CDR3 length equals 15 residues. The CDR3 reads CASSSQGATNEKLFF. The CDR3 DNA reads TGTGCCAGCAGTTCTCAGGGGGCTACTAATGAAAAACTGTTTTTT.

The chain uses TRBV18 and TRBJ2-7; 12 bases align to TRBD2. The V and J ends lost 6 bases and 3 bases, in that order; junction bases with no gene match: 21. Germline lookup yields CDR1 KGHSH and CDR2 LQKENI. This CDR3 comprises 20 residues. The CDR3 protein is CASSPRRLAGEMGRFYEQYF. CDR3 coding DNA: TGTGCCAGCTCGCCGCGAAGACTAGCGGGAGAAATGGGTAGATTCTACGAGCAGTACTTC.

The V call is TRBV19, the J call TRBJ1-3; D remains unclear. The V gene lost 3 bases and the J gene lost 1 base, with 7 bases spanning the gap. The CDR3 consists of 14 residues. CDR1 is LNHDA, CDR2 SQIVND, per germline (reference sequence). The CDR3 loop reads CASSIPSSGNTIYF. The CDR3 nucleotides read TGTGCCAGTAGTATTCCCAGTTCTGGAAACACCATATATTTT.

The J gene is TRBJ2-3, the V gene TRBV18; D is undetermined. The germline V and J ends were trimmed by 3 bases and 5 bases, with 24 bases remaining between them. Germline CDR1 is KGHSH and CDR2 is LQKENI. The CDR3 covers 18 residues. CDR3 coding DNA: TGTGCCAGCTCACCCTCATCAGTGGCAAGACTGGCTGGAGATACGCAGTATTTT. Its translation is CASSPSSVARLAGDTQYF. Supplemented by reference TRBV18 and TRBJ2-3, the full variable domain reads NAGVMQNPRHLVRRRGQEARLRCSPMKGHSHVYWYRQLPEEGLKFMVYLQKENIIDESGMPKERFSAEFPKEGPSILRIQQVVRGDSAAYFCASSPSSVARLAGDTQYFGPGTRLTVL.

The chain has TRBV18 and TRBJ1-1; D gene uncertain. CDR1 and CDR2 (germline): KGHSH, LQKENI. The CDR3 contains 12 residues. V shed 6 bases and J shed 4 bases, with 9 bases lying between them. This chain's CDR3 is CASSQVFTEAFF. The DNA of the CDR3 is TGTGCCAGCTCCCAGGTTTTCACTGAAGCTTTCTTT.

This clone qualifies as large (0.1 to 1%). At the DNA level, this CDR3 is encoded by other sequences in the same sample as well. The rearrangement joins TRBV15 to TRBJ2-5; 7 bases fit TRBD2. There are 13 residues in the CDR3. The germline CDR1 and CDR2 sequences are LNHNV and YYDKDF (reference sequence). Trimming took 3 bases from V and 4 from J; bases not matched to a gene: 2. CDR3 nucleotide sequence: TGTGCCACCAGCAGCATAGCGGGAGAGACCCAGTACTTC. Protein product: CATSSIAGETQYF.

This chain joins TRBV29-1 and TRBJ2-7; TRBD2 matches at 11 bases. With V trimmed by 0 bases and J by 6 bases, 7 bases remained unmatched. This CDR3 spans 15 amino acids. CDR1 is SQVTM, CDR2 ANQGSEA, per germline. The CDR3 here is CSVEDRLAGRFEQYF. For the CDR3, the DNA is TGCAGCGTTGAAGATCGACTAGCGGGGCGGTTCGAGCAGTACTTC.

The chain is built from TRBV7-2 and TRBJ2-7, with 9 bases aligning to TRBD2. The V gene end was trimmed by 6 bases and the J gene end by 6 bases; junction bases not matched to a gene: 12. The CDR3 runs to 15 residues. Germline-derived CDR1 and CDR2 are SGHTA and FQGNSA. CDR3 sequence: CASSTSGGPFGEQYF. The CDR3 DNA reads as TGTGCCAGCAGTACCAGCGGGGGGCCCTTCGGCGAGCAGTACTTC.

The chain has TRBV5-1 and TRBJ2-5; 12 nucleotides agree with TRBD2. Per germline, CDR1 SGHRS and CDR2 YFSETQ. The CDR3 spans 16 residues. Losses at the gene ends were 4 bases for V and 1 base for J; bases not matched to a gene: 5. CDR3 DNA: TGCGCCAGCAGCCCAGGACTAGCGGGGTCCCAAGAGACCCAGTACTTC. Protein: CASSPGLAGSQETQYF.

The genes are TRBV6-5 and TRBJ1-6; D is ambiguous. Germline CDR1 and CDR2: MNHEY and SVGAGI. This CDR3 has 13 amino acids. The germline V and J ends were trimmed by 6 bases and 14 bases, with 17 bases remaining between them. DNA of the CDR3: TGTGCCAGCAGCGTTGAACAGAGCTCAGCCCTCCACTTT. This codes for CASSVEQSSALHF.

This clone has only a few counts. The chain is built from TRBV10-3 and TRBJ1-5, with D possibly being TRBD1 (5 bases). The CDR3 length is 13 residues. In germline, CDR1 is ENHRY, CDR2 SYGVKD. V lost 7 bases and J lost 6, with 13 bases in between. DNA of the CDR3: TGTGCCATCAAATCCAGGGAGGGTCAGCCCCAGCATTTT. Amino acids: CAIKSREGQPQHF.

The CDR3 nucleotides read TGTGCCAGTAGTATAAATCGACTGCTCCCCGGGGAGCTGTTTTTT. The encoded protein is CASSINRLLPGELFF. This chain joins TRBV19 and TRBJ2-2; the D is unclear. Trimming removed 2 bases at V and 6 bases at J, with 13 bases between. CDR3 length: 15 residues. Per germline, CDR1 LNHDA and CDR2 SQIVND (reference sequence).

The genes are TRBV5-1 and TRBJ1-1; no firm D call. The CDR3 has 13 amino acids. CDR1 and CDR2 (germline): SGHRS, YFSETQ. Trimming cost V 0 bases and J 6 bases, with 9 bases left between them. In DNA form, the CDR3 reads TGCGCCAGCAGCTTGGCAGGTTACGCTGAAGCTTTCTTT. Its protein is CASSLAGYAEAFF.

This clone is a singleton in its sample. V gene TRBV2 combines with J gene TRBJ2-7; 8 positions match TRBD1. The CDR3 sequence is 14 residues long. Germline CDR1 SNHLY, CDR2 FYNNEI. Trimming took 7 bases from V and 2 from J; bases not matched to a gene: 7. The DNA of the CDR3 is TGTGCCAGCACCCGGACAGGGAGGACCTACGAGCAGTACTTC. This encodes CASTRTGRTYEQYF.

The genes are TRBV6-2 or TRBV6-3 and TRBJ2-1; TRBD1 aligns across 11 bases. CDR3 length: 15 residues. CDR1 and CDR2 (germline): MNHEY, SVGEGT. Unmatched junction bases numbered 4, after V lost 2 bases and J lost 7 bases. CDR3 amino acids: CASSYVDRGRNEQFF. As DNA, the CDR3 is TGTGCCAGCAGTTACGTGGACAGGGGGCGGAATGAGCAGTTCTTC.

The CDR3 spells CASSLQWDREMNTEAFF. The CDR3 nucleotides are TGTGCCAGCAGCTTGCAGTGGGACAGGGAGATGAACACTGAAGCTTTCTTT. This chain links TRBV5-6 with TRBJ1-1; 9 bases are shared with TRBD1. Germline V gives CDR1 SGHDT, CDR2 YYEEEE. This CDR3 comprises 17 residues. Losses at the gene ends were 1 base for V and 0 bases for J; bases not matched to a gene: 7. The full variable domain, its missing parts supplied by reference TRBV5-6 and TRBJ1-1, is DAGVTQSPTHLIKTRGQQVTLRCSPKSGHDTVSWYQQALGQGPQFIFQYYEEEERQRGNFPDRFSGHQFPNYSSELNVNALLLGDSALYLCASSLQWDREMNTEAFFGQGTRLTVV.

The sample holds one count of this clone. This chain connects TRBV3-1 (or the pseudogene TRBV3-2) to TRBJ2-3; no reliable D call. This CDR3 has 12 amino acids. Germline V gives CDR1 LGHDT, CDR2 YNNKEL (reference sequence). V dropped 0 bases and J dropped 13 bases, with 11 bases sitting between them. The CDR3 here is CASSQDLRLKYF. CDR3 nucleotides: TGTGCCAGCAGCCAAGACTTGAGACTTAAGTATTTT.

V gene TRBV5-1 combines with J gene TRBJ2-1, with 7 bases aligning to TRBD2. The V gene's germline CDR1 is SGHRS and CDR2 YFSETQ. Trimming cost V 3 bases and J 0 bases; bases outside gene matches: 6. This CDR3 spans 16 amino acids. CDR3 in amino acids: CASSSYGGSSYNEQFF. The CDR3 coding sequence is TGCGCCAGCAGCTCATACGGGGGGAGCTCCTACAATGAGCAGTTCTTC.

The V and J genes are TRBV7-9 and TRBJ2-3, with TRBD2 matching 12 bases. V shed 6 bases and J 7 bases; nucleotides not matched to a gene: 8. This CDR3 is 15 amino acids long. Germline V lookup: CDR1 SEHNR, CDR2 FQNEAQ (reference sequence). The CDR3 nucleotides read TGTGCCAGCAGACTGACTAGCGGGAGTGACTATACGCAGTATTTT. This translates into CASRLTSGSDYTQYF. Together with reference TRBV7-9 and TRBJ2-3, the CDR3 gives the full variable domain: DTGVSQNPRHKITKRGQNVTFRCDPISEHNRLYWYRQTLGQGPEFLTYFQNEAQLEKSRLLSDRFSAERPKGSFSTLEIQRTEQGDSAMYLCASRLTSGSDYTQYFGPGTRLTVL.

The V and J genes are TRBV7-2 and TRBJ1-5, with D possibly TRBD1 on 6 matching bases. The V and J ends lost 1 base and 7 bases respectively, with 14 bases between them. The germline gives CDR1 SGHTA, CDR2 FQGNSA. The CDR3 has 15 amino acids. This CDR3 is CASSLGGGAGQPQHF. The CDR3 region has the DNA TGTGCCAGCAGCTTAGGTGGGGGGGCTGGGCAGCCCCAGCATTTT.

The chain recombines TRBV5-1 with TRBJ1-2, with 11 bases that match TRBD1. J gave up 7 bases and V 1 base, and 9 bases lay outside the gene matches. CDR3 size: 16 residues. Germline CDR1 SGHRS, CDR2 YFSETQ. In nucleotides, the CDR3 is TGCGCCAGCAGCTTGCAAGGGACAGGGGGTCTCGGTGGCTACACCTTC. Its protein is CASSLQGTGGLGGYTF. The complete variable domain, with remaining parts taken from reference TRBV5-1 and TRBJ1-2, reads KAGVTQTPRYLIKTRGQQVTLSCSPISGHRSVSWYQQTPGQGLQFLFEYFSETQRNKGNFPGRFSGRQFSNSRSEMNVSTLELGDSALYLCASSLQGTGGLGGYTFGSGTRLTVV.